The subject of this entry is one TCR beta chain. The antigen remains undetermined. This record belongs to a study of T cell responses to AZD1222 COVID-19 vaccine. Broader study findings: At baseline, just a handful of AZD1222 recipients tested seropositive.

Combined were second doses at about 4 or about 12 weeks. Profiled with immunoSEQ multiplex PCR; TCRdb holds only in-frame clones, not every one. The table shows about 78,000 clones, with 90% occurring only once. This TCR was recovered from an adult who received the AZD1222 COVID-19 vaccine. The specimen was peripheral blood, collected 28 days after the second AZD1222 dose.

The DNA for the CDR3 is TGCGCCAGCAGCTCAGAAGGCAGCATCCGGGGCACCGGGGAGCTGTTTTTT. Its translation: CASSSEGSIRGTGELFF. The chain has TRBV4-1 and TRBJ2-2; a weak D match, TRBD2 (5 bases). The CDR3 length is 17 residues. Germline values: CDR1 MGHRA, CDR2 YSYEKL. The germline V and J ends were trimmed by 5 bases and 4 bases, with 20 bases remaining between them.